Shown below are 26 T cell receptor beta chains from a single sample sequenced in a study of cytomegalovirus exposure and HLA in healthy donors. Generated by immunoSEQ multiplex PCR, the TCRdb table keeps only in-frame clones and is missing some. The table records a few hundred thousand clones, 90% of them present only once. The sample consisted of PBMCs. Source of these receptors: a woman aged 30 to 39 in good health and CMV-seronegative.

The chain uses TRBV9 and TRBJ2-1, with unresolved D. Trimming shortened V by 0 bases and J by 1 base, and 8 bases separated the two germline ends. Germline CDR1 SGDLS, CDR2 YYNGEE. The CDR3 extends over 15 amino acids. The CDR3 DNA sequence: TGTGCCAGCAGCGTAGTTGGCCTGTCCTACAATGAGCAGTTCTTC. It codes for CASSVVGLSYNEQFF. Variable domain in full (rest from reference TRBV9 and TRBJ2-1): DSGVTQTPKHLITATGQRVTLRCSPRSGDLSVYWYQQSLDQGLQFLIQYYNGEERAKGNILERFSAQQFPDLHSELNLSSLELGDSALYFCASSVVGLSYNEQFFGPGTRLTVL.

The V gene is TRBV19, the J gene TRBJ1-1; TRBD1 aligns across 7 bases. V shed 6 bases, J shed 4 bases, and the junction held 2 bases outside the gene matches. The CDR3 extends over 12 amino acids. The germline V gene encodes CDR1 LNHDA and CDR2 SQIVND (reference sequence). CDR3 in DNA: TGTGCCAGTAGACAGGGGAGCACTGAAGCTTTCTTT. Translation: CASRQGSTEAFF.

CDR3 coding DNA: TGTGCCAGTAGTATTAGTCACGGCGGCGAGCAGTACTTC. Protein product: CASSISHGGEQYF. The chain is built from TRBV19 and TRBJ2-7; unclear D gene. Looked up from germline, CDR1 is LNHDA and CDR2 is SQIVND (reference sequence). V was shortened by 3 bases and J by 6 bases, with 12 bases between the two germline ends. This CDR3 is 13 amino acids long.

This sequence joins TRBV6-6 and TRBJ1-3; no firm D call. The CDR3 has 13 residues. Germline V gives CDR1 MNHNY, CDR2 SVGAGI (reference sequence). Trimming cost V 6 bases and J 4 bases, with 10 bases left between them. The CDR3 DNA is TGTGCCAGCAGCCCTACGGGGGGAAACACCATATATTTT. It codes for CASSPTGGNTIYF.

The chain employs TRBV10-1 and TRBJ2-1; 9 nucleotides line up with TRBD1. V shed 6 bases, J shed 0 bases, and the junction held 3 bases outside the gene matches. The germline gives CDR1 WNHNN, CDR2 SYGVQD (reference sequence). The CDR3 runs 15 residues. The CDR3 protein is CASSGTGSSYNEQFF. In DNA, the CDR3 is TGCGCCAGCAGCGGGACAGGGAGCTCCTACAATGAGCAGTTCTTC.

V usage is TRBV5-1 and J usage is TRBJ2-5, with D possibly matching TRBD2 (6 bases). Germline CDR1 SGHRS, CDR2 YFSETQ. V lost 3 bases and J lost 2, with 17 bases in between. This CDR3 has 16 residues. The CDR3 DNA sequence: TGCGCCAGCAGCTCGGCCCGGGGAGGAGGGCAAGAGACCCAGTACTTC. It encodes CASSSARGGGQETQYF.

The chain has TRBV6-1 and TRBJ1-2; D is undetermined. Between the trimmed V and J ends, which lost 8 bases and 3 bases, there was a span of 13 bases. The CDR3 length is 13 residues. The germline CDR1 and CDR2 sequences are MNHNS and SASEGT. The CDR3 bases are TGTGCCAGCCGAATACTTAGGGACTATGGCTACACCTTC. Translating it yields CASRILRDYGYTF.

The chain has TRBV27 and TRBJ1-4, with 8 positions matching TRBD1. The CDR3 is 19 residues long. V lost 1 base, J lost 0 bases, and 10 bases stayed unmatched. In germline, CDR1 is MNHEY, CDR2 SMNVEV (reference sequence). The CDR3 DNA is TGTGCCAGCAGTTTATTCTGGACAGGGACGGGAGCAACTAATGAAAAACTGTTTTTT. Translated, it gives CASSLFWTGTGATNEKLFF.

The CDR3, as DNA: TGCAGCGTTGGTGGGCTAGCGGGAGGGCCTAGTTCCTACGAGCAGTACTTC. Translated: CSVGGLAGGPSSYEQYF. V is TRBV29-1 and J is TRBJ2-7; 12 positions agree with TRBD2. The V and J ends lost 4 bases and 1 base, in that order; junction bases with no gene match: 11. This CDR3 comprises 17 residues. The germline V gene encodes CDR1 SQVTM and CDR2 ANQGSEA.

This chain links TRBV11-3 with TRBJ2-7, with TRBD1 as a possible D gene (6 bases). This CDR3 is 15 amino acids long. Germline CDR1 and CDR2: SGHNT and YENEEA. V dropped 1 base and J dropped 0 bases, with 10 bases sitting between them. CDR3: CASSLGGLFSYEQYF. DNA of the CDR3: TGTGCCAGCAGCTTAGGGGGGCTCTTCTCCTACGAGCAGTACTTC.

The chain employs TRBV15 and TRBJ2-6, with D unclear. This CDR3 is 18 amino acids long. V lost 9 bases and J 4 bases, leaving 25 bases between the germline ends. CDR1 is LNHNV and CDR2 is YYDKDF in the germline V gene (reference sequence). The CDR3 protein is CATKGKMALGEGANVLTF. For the CDR3, the DNA is TGTGCCACGAAAGGGAAAATGGCCCTAGGAGAGGGGGCCAACGTCCTGACTTTC.

The rearrangement links TRBV5-6 to TRBJ2-1; D not certain. The CDR3 is made up of 14 amino acids. V gave up 6 bases and J gave up 7 bases, with 17 bases separating them. Germline V lookup: CDR1 SGHDT, CDR2 YYEEEE. The CDR3: CASKEVGTHNEQFF. The CDR3 coding sequence is TGTGCCAGCAAAGAGGTGGGAACTCATAATGAGCAGTTCTTC.

The gene calls are TRBV11-1 and TRBJ1-1; 8 bases match TRBD1. V was clipped by 4 bases and J by 4 bases; unmatched bases: 11. CDR3 length: 16 amino acids. Germline CDR1 and CDR2: SGHAT and FQDESV (reference sequence). The CDR3 loop is CASSSTTPDRATEAFF. CDR3 nucleotides: TGTGCCAGCAGCTCAACTACTCCGGACAGGGCCACTGAAGCTTTCTTT.

The chain has TRBV7-9 and TRBJ2-7; D possibly matches TRBD1 or TRBD2 (6 bases each). Trimming took off 5 bases at V and 3 bases at J, with 17 bases between the two ends. Germline assignment: CDR1 SEHNR and CDR2 FQNEAQ (reference sequence). This CDR3 has 15 amino acids. CDR3 protein: CASSGGGTSLYEQYF. Here the CDR3 DNA reads TGTGCCAGCAGCGGAGGCGGGACAAGCCTCTACGAGCAGTACTTC.

This chain links TRBV19 with TRBJ2-5, with TRBD1 matching over 7 bases. This CDR3 has 13 amino acids. V lost 5 bases, J lost 5 bases, and 5 bases stayed unmatched. CDR1 is LNHDA and CDR2 is SQIVND in the germline V gene (reference sequence). The CDR3, as DNA: TGTGCCAGTAGTTACAGGGGAGAGGAGACCCAGTACTTC. It encodes CASSYRGEETQYF.

This chain uses TRBV19 with TRBJ2-3; possible D gene TRBD2, 5 bases. The CDR3 covers 15 residues. Germline CDR1 reads LNHDA; CDR2 reads SQIVND (reference sequence). V dropped 7 bases and J dropped 2 bases, with 16 bases sitting between them. The CDR3 protein is CASTLSSSLTDTQYF. The CDR3 nucleotides are TGTGCCAGTACCCTATCTAGCAGTCTCACAGATACGCAGTATTTT.

J is TRBJ2-7 and V is TRBV5-4, with 10 positions matching TRBD1. Unmatched junction bases numbered 2, after V lost 2 bases and J lost 3 bases. The CDR3 contains 14 residues. Germline assignment: CDR1 SGHNT and CDR2 YYREEE (reference sequence). The DNA for the CDR3 is TGTGCCAGCAGCTTATGGGACAGGGGCTACGAGCAGTACTTC. This gives the protein CASSLWDRGYEQYF.

The chain joins TRBV7-3 to TRBJ2-1, with 11 bases identical to TRBD2. The CDR3 is 16 amino acids. From germline, CDR1 is SGHTA and CDR2 FQGTGA. The junction had 3 bases not matched to a gene; V was cut back by 5 bases and J by 0 bases. CDR3 nucleotides: TGTGCCAGCAGCCGAGGGACTAGCGGCTCCTACAATGAGCAGTTCTTC. Translation gives CASSRGTSGSYNEQFF.

The chain recombines TRBV7-3 with TRBJ2-5; a possible D gene is TRBD1 (7 bases). This CDR3 region has 18 residues. Germline CDR1 reads SGHTA; CDR2 reads FQGTGA. Trimming removed 5 bases from V and 2 bases from J, with 24 bases in between. The CDR3 loop reads CASSPRDSGGPPQETQYF. DNA for the CDR3: TGTGCCAGCAGCCCAAGGGACAGCGGAGGGCCCCCGCAAGAGACCCAGTACTTC.

This sequence joins TRBV7-9 and TRBJ2-3; 10 nucleotides line up with TRBD1. CDR3 length: 15 amino acids. Germline V lookup: CDR1 SEHNR, CDR2 FQNEAQ (reference sequence). The J segment lost 2 bases and the V segment lost 3 bases, leaving 2 bases of the junction unmatched. CDR3 nucleotides: TGTGCCAGCAGCTTTGGACAGGGGGACACAGATACGCAGTATTTT. It is translated as CASSFGQGDTDTQYF.

The chain employs TRBV28 and TRBJ2-7; 9 bases match TRBD1. The CDR3 covers 17 residues. Germline CDR1 and CDR2: MDHEN and SYDVKM. With V trimmed by 6 bases and J by 1 base, 13 bases remained unmatched. DNA for the CDR3: TGTGCCAGCAGATTGACCGTTCCGGACAGGGGTTCCTACGAGCAGTACTTC. Translating it yields CASRLTVPDRGSYEQYF.

V and J are TRBV6-1 and TRBJ2-7; D is uncertain. The length of the CDR3 is 14 residues. The germline gives CDR1 MNHNS, CDR2 SASEGT. The V end was cut by 2 bases, the J end by 6 bases, with 14 bases between. DNA for the CDR3: TGTGCCAGCAGTGAAAGAGGCCTATCACTCGAGCAGTACTTC. Protein sequence: CASSERGLSLEQYF.

The chain employs TRBV4-3 and TRBJ2-7; TRBD2 agrees at 14 bases. Germline CDR1 and CDR2: LGHNA and YSLEER. The junction had 2 bases not matched to a gene; V was cut back by 0 bases and J by 4 bases. CDR3 length: 16 residues. CDR3 protein: CASSQEGTSGRYEQYF. CDR3 nucleotides: TGCGCCAGCAGCCAAGAGGGGACTAGCGGGAGATACGAGCAGTACTTC.

This chain connects TRBV7-9 to TRBJ2-7; weak D call: TRBD2 (6 bases). The CDR3 length is 15 residues. The V end was cut by 5 bases, the J end by 7 bases, with 21 bases between. Germline loops: CDR1 SEHNR, CDR2 FQNEAQ (reference sequence). This chain's CDR3 is CASSRGLRGNFEQYF. DNA for the CDR3: TGTGCCAGCAGCCGTGGTTTGCGGGGTAATTTTGAGCAGTACTTC.

This clone was seen a single time. The V and J genes are TRBV5-6 and TRBJ2-3; D may be TRBD1 or TRBD2 (6 bases each). The length of the CDR3 is 15 residues. Germline CDR1 reads SGHDT; CDR2 reads YYEEEE. V lost 1 base and J 4 bases, leaving 13 bases between the germline ends. CDR3 nucleotides: TGTGCCAGCAGCTTGAGGGGGGCAGGGTCAGATACGCAGTATTTT. Translation: CASSLRGAGSDTQYF.

J is TRBJ2-7 and V is TRBV7-6, with D possibly being TRBD1 (5 bases). CDR3 length: 15 residues. Trimming left V 1 base short and J 0 bases short, with 10 bases between. Germline V gene lookup returns CDR1 SGHVS and CDR2 FNYEAQ. The CDR3 coding sequence is TGTGCCAGCAGCTTAGAGGGGTCCGGCTCCTACGAGCAGTACTTC. This translates into CASSLEGSGSYEQYF.